This is a list of T cell receptor beta chains from one sample in a study of T cells in Graves' hyperthyroidism and ophthalmopathy. TCRdb re-derived calls from the multiplex PCR reads in MiXCR, one entry per CDR3 protein. Seen here are 730,000 or so distinct CDR3 sequences, about 19% observed once, and the top ten hold 16%. The sample comprised blood. The source of these receptors is a woman between 50 and 59 years old with Graves' hyperthyroidism that later progressed to Graves' ophthalmopathy. Both conserved end residues are part of each CDR3. D genes are given only for firm matches. The size of a clone is reported for some rows only, either as once, few or many, or as a class for expanded clones.

j_call | v_call | clone_size | cdr3_length | d_call | cdr3_aa | cdr3_nt
TRBJ1-5 | TRBV20-1 | many | 14 | - | CSARRGGGSQPQHF | TGCAGTGCCAGGAGGGGGGGGGGTTCTCAGCCCCAGCATTTT
TRBJ2-7 | TRBV7-9 | - | 16 | - | CASSPPMMGYSYEQYF | TGTGCCAGCAGCCCCCCCATGATGGGATACTCCTACGAGCAGTACTTC
TRBJ1-6 | TRBV15 | - | 14 | TRBD1 | CATSIRDRESPLHF | TGTGCCACCAGCATCCGGGACAGGGAATCACCCCTCCACTTT
TRBJ1-2 | TRBV30 | many | 12 | - | CAWEVNDYGYTF | TGTGCCTGGGAAGTGAATGATTATGGCTACACCTTC
TRBJ2-6 | TRBV30 | - | 17 | - | CAQSSGVKRTGANVLTF | TGTGCTCAGTCCTCAGGGGTCAAAAGGACTGGGGCCAACGTCCTGACTTTC
TRBJ1-1 | TRBV6-5 | few | 17 | - | CTSSYYLRGPTNTEAFF | TGTACCAGCAGTTACTATTTACGGGGACCTACGAACACTGAAGCTTTCTTT
TRBJ2-1 | TRBV30 | many | 15 | - | CAWSLTGDTYNEQFF | TGTGCCTGGAGTTTGACGGGGGACACATACAATGAGCAGTTCTTC
TRBJ1-5 | TRBV12-3/TRBV12-4 | - | 14 | - | CASSFFGGNQPQHF | TGTGCCAGCAGTTTTTTTGGGGGAAATCAGCCCCAGCATTTT
TRBJ2-3 | TRBV5-1 | many | 15 | - | CASSLYGGQRDTQYF | TGCGCCAGCAGCTTGTACGGGGGGCAAAGAGATACGCAGTATTTT
TRBJ2-7 | TRBV11-2 | many | 15 | - | CASSLQDDPVYEQYF | TGTGCCAGCAGCTTACAGGACGACCCCGTCTACGAGCAGTACTTC
TRBJ2-2 | TRBV20-1 | many | 14 | TRBD2 | CSWAGTSGTGELFF | TGCAGTTGGGCGGGGACTAGCGGTACCGGGGAGCTGTTTTTT
TRBJ1-4 | TRBV29-1 | - | 16 | TRBD1 | CSVTGLQGARAEKLFF | TGCAGCGTCACGGGATTGCAGGGGGCTCGAGCTGAAAAACTGTTTTTT
TRBJ1-1 | TRBV7-9 | many | 12 | - | CASSPQHTEAFF | TGTGCCAGCAGCCCCCAGCACACTGAAGCTTTCTTT
TRBJ1-1 | TRBV18 | many | 15 | TRBD1 | CASSPRDSSNTEAFF | TGTGCCAGCTCACCACGGGACAGCTCGAACACTGAAGCTTTCTTT
TRBJ2-1 | TRBV29-1 | - | 13 | - | CSVNRPSYNEQFF | TGCAGCGTTAATCGTCCGTCCTACAATGAGCAGTTCTTC
TRBJ2-7 | TRBV15 | - | 13 | - | CASRAGRSYEQYF | TGTGCCTCCCGGGCCGGGCGCTCCTACGAGCAGTACTTC
TRBJ2-1 | TRBV9 | - | 17 | - | CASSPQARGRGDNEQFF | TGTGCCAGCAGCCCACAAGCCCGGGGGAGAGGGGACAATGAGCAGTTCTTC
TRBJ2-5 | TRBV20-1 | - | 15 | TRBD2 | CSATGFAGGSETQYF | TGCAGTGCTACCGGGTTTGCGGGGGGGTCAGAGACCCAGTACTTC
TRBJ2-5 | TRBV5-4 | many | 13 | - | CASSFRGGETQYF | TGTGCCAGCAGCTTCAGGGGTGGGGAGACCCAGTACTTC
TRBJ2-1 | TRBV19 | few | 16 | TRBD2 | CASSIDLAGGPNEQFF | TGTGCCAGTAGTATTGATCTAGCGGGGGGACCCAATGAGCAGTTCTTC
TRBJ1-2 | TRBV29-1 | few | 11 | - | CSVDKPSGYTF | TGCAGCGTGGACAAGCCCTCTGGCTACACCTTC
TRBJ2-2 | TRBV12-3/TRBV12-4 | - | 15 | - | CASSDPNPNTGELFF | TGTGCCAGCAGTGACCCCAACCCGAACACCGGGGAGCTGTTTTTT
TRBJ1-2 | TRBV12-3/TRBV12-4 | - | 15 | TRBD1 | CASSLTFGQGYGYTF | TGTGCCAGCAGTCTCACCTTCGGACAGGGTTATGGCTACACCTTC
TRBJ2-3 | TRBV3-1 | - | 15 | - | CASRYSEGSTDTQYF | TGTGCCAGCAGGTATAGCGAGGGGAGCACAGATACGCAGTATTTT
TRBJ2-1 | TRBV4-2 | - | 15 | TRBD2 | CASSELAGDYNEQFF | TGTGCCAGCAGCGAACTAGCGGGGGATTACAATGAGCAGTTCTTC
TRBJ2-3 | TRBV5-1 | many | 15 | TRBD1 | CASSLETGGLDTQYF | TGCGCCAGCAGCTTGGAGACAGGGGGCTTAGATACGCAGTATTTT
TRBJ1-5 | TRBV12-3/TRBV12-4 | many | 15 | TRBD1 | CASSPWDRVAQPQHF | TGTGCCAGCAGCCCCTGGGACAGGGTGGCTCAGCCCCAGCATTTT
TRBJ1-5 | TRBV6-1 | few | 16 | - | CASSEAPGRDNQPQHF | TGTGCCAGCAGTGAAGCCCCGGGACGGGACAATCAGCCCCAGCATTTT
TRBJ2-2 | TRBV2 | many | 14 | - | CASSDLTNTGELFF | TGTGCCAGCAGTGATTTGACGAACACCGGGGAGCTGTTTTTT
TRBJ2-7 | TRBV4-2 | - | 16 | TRBD2 | CASSQLPGASGGEQYF | TGTGCCAGCAGCCAATTGCCCGGAGCTAGCGGGGGCGAGCAGTACTTC
TRBJ2-5 | TRBV5-1 | few | 14 | TRBD2 | CASSSPGLSETQYF | TGCGCCAGCAGCTCCCCGGGACTAAGCGAGACCCAGTACTTC
TRBJ1-1 | TRBV6-1 | many | 11 | - | CASSEGSQAFF | TGTGCCAGCAGTGAGGGCTCACAGGCTTTCTTT
TRBJ2-2 | TRBV20-1 | - | 16 | - | CSARIKVIGGTGELFF | TGCAGTGCCAGAATAAAGGTCATCGGGGGCACCGGGGAGCTGTTTTTT
TRBJ1-1 | TRBV7-9 | - | 16 | - | CASSAAGSLGNTEAFF | TGTGCCAGCAGCGCAGCGGGCTCTCTTGGGAACACTGAAGCTTTCTTT
TRBJ2-7 | TRBV12-5 | - | 12 | - | CASGFDTYEQYF | TGTGCTAGTGGTTTTGATACCTACGAGCAGTACTTC
TRBJ1-1 | TRBV5-5 | few | 18 | TRBD1 | CASSPTRQGGWGPTEAFF | TGTGCCAGCAGCCCGACCAGACAGGGTGGTTGGGGGCCCACTGAAGCTTTCTTT
TRBJ2-7 | TRBV9 | few | 14 | TRBD2 | CASGRGGVSYEQYF | TGTGCCAGCGGACGGGGGGGAGTCTCCTACGAGCAGTACTTC
TRBJ2-5 | TRBV27 | - | 16 | TRBD2 | CASSFLGRLALETQYF | TGTGCCAGCAGTTTTCTTGGGAGACTAGCGTTAGAGACCCAGTACTTC
TRBJ2-3 | TRBV20-1 | - | 14 | TRBD2 | CSASLSGSRDTQYF | TGCAGTGCTAGCTTGAGCGGGAGTCGAGATACGCAGTATTTT
TRBJ1-5 | TRBV6-1 | many | 14 | - | CASSGDRSDQPQHF | TGTGCCAGCAGTGGAGACAGGTCCGATCAGCCCCAGCATTTT